The clone carrying this T cell receptor (beta chain) has just a few counts. Clones were read by immunoSEQ multiplex PCR, and TCRdb kept only the in-frame ones, dropping some. Here the sample spans over 450,000 clones, about 88% being singletons. The CDR3 is 14 amino acids. Germline loops: CDR1 LGHDT, CDR2 YNNKEL (reference sequence). Losses at the gene ends were 4 bases for V and 0 bases for J; bases not matched to a gene: 3. The entry originates in a study of blood T cell repertoires in COVID-19. Whole-study context: In each case, the material was cDNA or gDNA derived from T cells, B-cell-depleted T cells, or PBMCs.

Material for sequencing was peripheral blood. The receptor comes from a man between 18 and 29 years old with COVID-19, enrolled during active disease. The V gene is TRBV3-1 (or the pseudogene TRBV3-2), the J gene TRBJ2-7; 7 nucleotides align to TRBD1. The CDR3 sequence: CASSLRDSSYEQYF. In DNA, the CDR3 is TGTGCCAGCAGCCTCCGGGACAGCTCCTACGAGCAGTACTTC.